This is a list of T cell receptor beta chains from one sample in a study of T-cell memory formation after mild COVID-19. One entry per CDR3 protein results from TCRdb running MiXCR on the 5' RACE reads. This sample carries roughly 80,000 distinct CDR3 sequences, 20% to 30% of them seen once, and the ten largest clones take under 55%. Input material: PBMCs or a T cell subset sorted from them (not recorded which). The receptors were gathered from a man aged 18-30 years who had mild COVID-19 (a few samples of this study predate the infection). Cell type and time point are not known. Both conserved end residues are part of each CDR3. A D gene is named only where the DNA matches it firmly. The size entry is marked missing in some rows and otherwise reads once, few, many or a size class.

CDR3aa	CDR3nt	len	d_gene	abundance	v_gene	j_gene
CASSFSGGASDTQYF	TGTGCCAGCAGCTTTTCCGGGGGGGCGTCAGATACGCAGTATTTT	15	TRBD2	-	TRBV7-9	TRBJ2-3
CASSYRVTGELFF	TGTGCCAGCAGCTACCGGGTGACCGGGGAGCTGTTTTTT	13	-	few	TRBV7-9	TRBJ2-2
CASSPNRDGYYSNQPQHF	TGCGCCAGCAGCCCAAACCGGGACGGATACTATAGCAATCAGCCCCAGCATTTT	18	-	-	TRBV4-1	TRBJ1-5
CASSFTRASSYEQYF	TGTGCCAGCAGCTTCACGAGGGCTAGCTCCTACGAGCAGTACTTC	15	-	-	TRBV5-5	TRBJ2-7
CASIGTSLSNEQFF	TGTGCCAGCATAGGTACTAGCTTGAGCAATGAGCAGTTCTTC	14	-	-	TRBV6-2/TRBV6-3	TRBJ2-1
CSARIRDTPYETQYF	TGCAGTGCTAGGATCCGGGACACCCCTTACGAGACCCAGTACTTC	15	-	few	TRBV20-1	TRBJ2-5
CAISVGAGALNYGYTF	TGTGCCATCAGTGTCGGGGCAGGGGCGCTTAACTATGGCTACACCTTC	16	-	-	TRBV10-3	TRBJ1-2
CASSQDHGVRETQYF	TGCGCCAGCAGCCAAGACCACGGGGTACGGGAGACCCAGTACTTC	15	-	-	TRBV4-3	TRBJ2-5
CSVVPSRAQETQYF	TGCAGCGTTGTCCCCTCCAGGGCCCAAGAGACCCAGTACTTC	14	-	-	TRBV29-1	TRBJ2-5
CATSRGHGTDTQYF	TGTGCCACCAGCCGGGGACATGGCACAGATACGCAGTATTTT	14	-	many	TRBV15	TRBJ2-3
CASSPGQGRYEQYF	TGTGCCAGCAGCCCAGGACAGGGAAGATACGAGCAGTACTTC	14	TRBD1	many	TRBV6-5	TRBJ2-7
CASSQEGQGAYEQFF	TGCGCCAGCAGCCAAGAGGGACAGGGGGCCTATGAGCAGTTCTTC	15	TRBD1	few	TRBV4-3	TRBJ2-1
CASTTSRDSFYEQYF	TGTGCCAGCACAACCTCCCGGGACAGCTTCTACGAGCAGTACTTC	15	TRBD1	few	TRBV12-3/TRBV12-4	TRBJ2-7
CATRTGSEAFF	TGTGCCACCAGGACAGGGTCTGAAGCTTTCTTT	11	TRBD1	once	TRBV24-1	TRBJ1-1
CSVEVTDANTGELFF	TGCAGCGTTGAAGTCACGGACGCGAACACCGGGGAGCTGTTTTTT	15	-	-	TRBV29-1	TRBJ2-2
CASSYRATTLSAFF	TGTGCCAGCAGTTACCGGGCCACAACGTTGTCAGCTTTCTTT	14	-	few	TRBV6-5	TRBJ1-1
CASSQGRNEQYF	TGTGCCAGCAGCCAAGGCAGGAACGAGCAGTACTTC	12	-	-	TRBV4-2	TRBJ2-7
CSVVVPGGDEQFF	TGCAGCGTTGTGGTCCCAGGGGGGGATGAGCAGTTCTTC	13	-	few	TRBV29-1	TRBJ2-1
CASSQALGQPQHF	TGCGCCAGCAGCCAAGCCCTGGGTCAGCCCCAGCATTTT	13	-	-	TRBV4-1	TRBJ1-5
CASSQDGQGAVKFYEQYF	TGTGCCAGCAGCCAAGATGGACAGGGGGCTGTCAAGTTCTACGAGCAGTACTTC	18	TRBD1	few	TRBV4-2	TRBJ2-7
CASSPDRGETQYF	TGTGCCAGCAGCCCGGACAGGGGTGAAACCCAGTACTTC	13	TRBD1	few	TRBV7-2	TRBJ2-5
CASSQETGSNQPQHF	TGCGCCAGCAGCCAGGAGACAGGGAGTAATCAGCCCCAGCATTTT	15	TRBD1	-	TRBV4-1	TRBJ1-5
CATSSALAGTSYNEQFF	TGTGCCACCAGCAGCGCCCTAGCGGGTACCTCCTACAATGAGCAGTTCTTC	17	TRBD2	-	TRBV15	TRBJ2-1
CASSSTGTSGYEQYF	TGTGCCAGCAGCTCTACCGGGACTAGTGGCTACGAGCAGTACTTC	15	TRBD2	-	TRBV12-3/TRBV12-4	TRBJ2-7
CASSQHPGLALPDTQYF	TGCGCCAGCAGCCAGCATCCGGGACTAGCGTTACCAGATACGCAGTATTTT	17	TRBD2	-	TRBV4-1	TRBJ2-3
CSVEAGRATEAFF	TGCAGCGTTGAGGCGGGGAGAGCTACTGAAGCTTTCTTT	13	-	few	TRBV29-1	TRBJ1-1
CATSEGLAGADTQYF	TGTGCCACCAGCGAGGGACTAGCGGGGGCAGATACGCAGTATTTT	15	TRBD2	once	TRBV15	TRBJ2-3
CSARNRDREVYNEQFF	TGCAGTGCTAGAAACCGGGACAGGGAAGTGTACAATGAGCAGTTCTTC	16	TRBD1	-	TRBV20-1	TRBJ2-1
CASATTGGAFQTQYF	TGCGCCAGCGCCACGACCGGGGGGGCTTTTCAGACCCAGTACTTC	15	TRBD2	many	TRBV5-1	TRBJ2-5
CASSAFDSTDTQYF	TGTGCCAGCAGCGCCTTTGACAGCACAGATACGCAGTATTTT	14	-	-	TRBV9	TRBJ2-3
CASSVGSTDTQYF	TGTGCCAGCAGTGTGGGCAGCACAGATACGCAGTATTTT	13	-	-	TRBV6-4	TRBJ2-3
CASSDAAPLHF	TGCGCCAGCAGTGACGCTGCACCCCTCCACTTT	11	-	once	TRBV10-2	TRBJ1-6
CASSDGGGNPNYGYTF	TGTGCCAGCAGCGACGGGGGGGGTAACCCTAACTATGGCTACACCTTC	16	-	-	TRBV9	TRBJ1-2
CASTISTGSEYNEQFF	TGTGCCAGCACGATTTCGACAGGGAGTGAATACAATGAGCAGTTCTTC	16	TRBD1	few	TRBV7-6	TRBJ2-1
CASSQEGVRDGPLNTEAFF	TGTGCCAGCAGCCAAGAAGGGGTTAGGGACGGGCCATTGAACACTGAAGCTTTCTTT	19	-	-	TRBV3-1	TRBJ1-1
CASSRSGTGDEQFF	TGTGCCAGCAGCCGGAGCGGGACAGGGGATGAGCAGTTCTTC	14	TRBD1	-	TRBV11-1	TRBJ2-1
CATSRGFGNQPQHF	TGTGCCACCAGCAGAGGATTCGGGAATCAGCCCCAGCATTTT	14	-	once	TRBV15	TRBJ1-5